The text below deals with one T cell receptor beta chain. The sample is drawn from a study of blood T cell repertoires in COVID-19. Study as a whole: Material from acute and convalescent COVID-19 was sourced from the United States, Italy and Spain.

Germline V gene sequence: CDR1 SQVTM, CDR2 ANQGSEA. Trimming cost V 3 bases and J 4 bases, with 9 bases left between them. CDR3 length: 12 residues. The data were produced by immunoSEQ multiplex PCR, yet TCRdb's version contains in-frame clones alone and is incomplete. The profile shows roughly 280,000 clones, 75% to 90% of them singletons. The study drew participants aged about 18 to 89 years from roughly 25 US areas. Cohort placement rested on clinical history that participants reported themselves. The sequencing sample was made of PBMCs or T cells enriched from blood (not recorded which). This chain links TRBV29-1 with TRBJ1-1; D is uncertain. This TCR came from a woman under 30 who had recovered from COVID-19. The CDR3 bases are TGCAGCGTTGATACGATCGGCACTGAAGCTTTCTTT. Its protein is CSVDTIGTEAFF.